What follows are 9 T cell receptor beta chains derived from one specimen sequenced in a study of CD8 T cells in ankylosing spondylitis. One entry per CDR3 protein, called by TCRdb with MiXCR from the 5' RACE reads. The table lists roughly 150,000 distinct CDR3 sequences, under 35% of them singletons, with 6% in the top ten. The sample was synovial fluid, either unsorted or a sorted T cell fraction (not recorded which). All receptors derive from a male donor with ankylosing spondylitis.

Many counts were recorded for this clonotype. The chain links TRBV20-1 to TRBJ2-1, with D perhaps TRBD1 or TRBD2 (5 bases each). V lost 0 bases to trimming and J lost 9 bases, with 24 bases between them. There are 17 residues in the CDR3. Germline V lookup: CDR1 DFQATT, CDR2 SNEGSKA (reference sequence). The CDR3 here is CSAREPGRGPREGEQFF. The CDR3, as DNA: TGCAGTGCTAGAGAACCAGGACGGGGCCCCCGCGAGGGTGAGCAGTTCTTC.

The CDR3, as DNA: TGTGCCAGCAGTTTGGGACAGGCGAACACTGAAGCTTTCTTT. Protein: CASSLGQANTEAFF. The rearrangement links TRBV12-3 or TRBV12-4 to TRBJ1-1, with 8 bases fitting TRBD1. V lost 3 bases and J lost 1; bases outside the gene matches: 1. The CDR3 spans 14 residues.

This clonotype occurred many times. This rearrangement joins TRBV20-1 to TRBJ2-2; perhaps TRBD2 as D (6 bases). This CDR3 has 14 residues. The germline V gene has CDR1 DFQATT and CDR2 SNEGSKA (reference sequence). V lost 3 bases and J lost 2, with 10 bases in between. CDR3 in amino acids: CSARRRENTGELFF. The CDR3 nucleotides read TGCAGTGCTAGGAGGAGGGAAAACACCGGGGAGCTGTTTTTT.

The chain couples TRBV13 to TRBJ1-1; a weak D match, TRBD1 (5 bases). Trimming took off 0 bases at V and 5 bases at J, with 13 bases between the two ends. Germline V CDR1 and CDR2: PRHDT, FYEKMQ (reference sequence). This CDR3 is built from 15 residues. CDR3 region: CASSLGGGRRTEAFF. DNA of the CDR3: TGTGCCAGCAGCTTAGGCGGGGGAAGGAGGACTGAAGCTTTCTTT.

The CDR3 spells CSAILAGGLSETQYF. As DNA, the CDR3 is TGCAGTGCTATATTAGCGGGAGGGCTCTCGGAGACCCAGTACTTC. The chain recombines TRBV20-1 with TRBJ2-5, with 11 bases that match TRBD2. The CDR3 spans 15 residues. The J segment lost 5 bases and the V segment lost 4 bases, leaving 9 bases of the junction unmatched. Germline V lookup: CDR1 DFQATT, CDR2 SNEGSKA (reference sequence).

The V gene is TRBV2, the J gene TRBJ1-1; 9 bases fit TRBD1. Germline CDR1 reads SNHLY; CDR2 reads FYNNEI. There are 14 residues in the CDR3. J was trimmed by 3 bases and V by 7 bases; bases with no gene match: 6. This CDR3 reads CASTWGQGYTEAFF. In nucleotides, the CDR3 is TGTGCCAGCACCTGGGGACAGGGCTACACTGAAGCTTTCTTT.

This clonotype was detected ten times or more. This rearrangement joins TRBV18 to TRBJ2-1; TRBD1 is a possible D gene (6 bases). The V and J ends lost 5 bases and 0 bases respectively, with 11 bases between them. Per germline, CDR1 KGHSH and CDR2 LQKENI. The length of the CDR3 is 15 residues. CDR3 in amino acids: CASSKGGASYNEQFF. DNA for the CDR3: TGTGCCAGCTCAAAAGGGGGTGCCTCCTACAATGAGCAGTTCTTC. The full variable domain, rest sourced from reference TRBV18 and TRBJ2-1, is NAGVMQNPRHLVRRRGQEARLRCSPMKGHSHVYWYRQLPEEGLKFMVYLQKENIIDESGMPKERFSAEFPKEGPSILRIQQVVRGDSAAYFCASSKGGASYNEQFFGPGTRLTVL.

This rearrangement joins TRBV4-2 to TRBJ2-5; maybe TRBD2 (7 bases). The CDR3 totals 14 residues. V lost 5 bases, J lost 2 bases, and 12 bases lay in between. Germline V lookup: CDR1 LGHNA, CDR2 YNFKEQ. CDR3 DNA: TGTGCCAGCAGCAGGGGGGGGACACAAGAGACCCAGTACTTC. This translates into CASSRGGTQETQYF.

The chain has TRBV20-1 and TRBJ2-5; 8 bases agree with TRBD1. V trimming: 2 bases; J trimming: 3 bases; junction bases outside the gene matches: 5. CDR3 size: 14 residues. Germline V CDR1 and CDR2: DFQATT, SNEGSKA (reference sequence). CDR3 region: CSARRAGGKETQYF. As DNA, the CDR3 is TGCAGTGCTAGAAGGGCAGGGGGCAAAGAGACCCAGTACTTC.